The sample holds a few counts of the clone carrying this T cell receptor (beta chain). Its matching antigen is unknown. The CDR3 spans 18 residues. Looked up from germline, CDR1 is MGHRA and CDR2 is YSYEKL. Trimming took 0 bases from V and 1 from J, leaving 15 bases between them. Stem cell-like memory, regulatory, central memory and naive CD4+ cells were sorted via CD45RO/CCR7/CD25/CD127/CD95/CD27. This record belongs to a study of beta chain features in type 1 diabetes. Every isolated RNA sample was fully reverse transcribed, so sequencing captured expressed TCRB transcripts. Clones were read by immunoSEQ multiplex PCR, and TCRdb kept only the in-frame ones, dropping some. The repertoire holds 150,000 to 190,000 clones, with approximately 8.1% as singletons. Study conclusions and caveats: There was a moderate but significant shortening of TCRB CDR3s in all four CD4+ subsets of Type 1 diabetes patients.

Material for sequencing was central memory CD4+ T cells from blood. This receptor was taken from a man aged 18 to 29 in good health. The rearrangement links TRBV4-1 to TRBJ2-2; no firm D call. The CDR3 DNA reads as TGCGCCAGCAGCCAAGACCCCGGTGACTCAAAGAACACCGGGGAGCTGTTTTTT. Protein sequence: CASSQDPGDSKNTGELFF.